The entry that follows covers one TCR beta chain sequence. Its antigen has not been determined. The sample holds no much larger clone one base away, and base qualities are not on file. The V end gives up 3 bases and the J end 6 bases, leaving 8 bases in the junction not matched to a gene. Measured from the cysteine to the phenylalanine, the CDR3 is 14 residues long. CDR3 DNA only is kept here, 42 bases in frame from base 1. CDR1 and CDR2 are drawn from the germline V gene: SGDLS, YYNGEE. Using the deep immunoSEQ assay, multiplex PCR amplified TCR CDR3 regions from genomic DNA. Extracted genomic DNA from each cell subset was distributed evenly across all wells of several immunoSEQ 96-well plates, and each plate was treated as a replicate. For sorted subsets, each replicate PCR was loaded with roughly 190 ng genomic DNA, equivalent to approximately 27,000 T cell genomes. Purified libraries were quantified with a Qubit 3.0 fluorometer, sized on a Bioanalyzer 2100, and re-quantified with the KAPA Library Quantification kit. A separate single-read 150-cycle Illumina NextSeq 550 flow cell was used to sequence each immunoSEQ 96-well plate. In the original analysis: Because the immunoSEQ output held only junctional sequences and lacked quality scores, the filtering could not match the filtering applied to full-length reads. Sequences were annotated with PyIR, a Python wrapper for IgBLAST v1.9, and V/J genes and CDR3 were assigned using IMGT germline references. Any read was removed if the V/J assignment was weak (E-value above 1e-6), the CDR3 was missing, or the read contained stop codons, out-of-frame junctions, or ambiguous translated residues. V3J clonotypes were defined as sequences sharing an identical inferred V gene, J gene, and CDR3 amino acid sequence. Percentage overlap between repertoires was calculated by dividing the number of shared unique clonotypes by the size of the smaller repertoire. Three approaches were used to assess repertoire richness: RTK rarefaction, the Chao1 estimator, and Recon v2.1 estimates of unobserved clonotypes. OLGA was used to compute generation probabilities for all TCRbeta clonotypes that the gDNA method yielded from a handful of donors. TCRdb mirrors the immuneACCESS table, restricted to in-frame sequences. Some clones are absent from its copies; in checked studies, under half trace to an unresolved V gene, and the reason for the others is unknown. That table is the source of V, J and clone size, and D and trimming were worked out from the DNA. The sample yields around 1.9 million clones; approximately 94% were counted once. Of the sample, around 1.7% falls within the top ten clones.

For the CD8 naive samples, CD45RO-negative cells were positively selected for CCR7, yielding a CD45RA+CCR7+ population from which TemRA cells were excluded. Donors were healthy HIV-negative adults with no recently reported acute infections or vaccinations. Only Caucasian adults living in Nashville, Tennessee, USA were represented among the donors. After blood collection by leukapheresis, PBMCs were isolated using Ficoll-Histopaque density gradient centrifugation and then cryopreserved in the vapor phase of liquid nitrogen. Analytical flow cytometry was used to check the purity and quantity of every magnetically sorted T cell population. Genomic DNA was isolated from each sorted fraction and quantified by UV absorbance on a Nanodrop 2000c. This entry is derived from a study of shared clonotypes between healthy human individuals (dated by TCRdb to 2020 to 2021). For the wider study: The cohort comprised a couple of women and a few men aged 18 to 49 years. For each donor, CD4 naive and CD4 memory were each given three plates, CD8 naive was given two plates, and CD8 memory was given one plate. The study deeply sequenced blood TCR repertoires of about five healthy adults to estimate repertoire size and the extent of clonotype sharing between individuals. Different laboratories and diverse techniques were used to prepare libraries and sequence TCR repertoires, to increase sequencing depth and limit assay-specific biases. Each donor's leukapheresis produced roughly between about 0.9 and 9.5 billion PBMCs. Results the study describes overall, beyond this receptor: Approximately 4.8% of naive CD4, 3.5% of naive CD8, around 2.3% of memory CD4, and approximately 0.4% of memory CD8 clonotypes were shared across several donors. The small number of donors limited the genetic and exposure-history diversity represented. Incomplete sequencing was indicated by rarefaction of sorted-subset datasets, despite the large sequencing depth. Sampling was limited to blood, and TCR repertoires in tissue likely differ from TCR repertoires in blood. Estimated clonotype richness was generally larger for naive than for memory subsets. Higher generation probabilities were observed for clonotypes shared by all four sorted-subset donors than for non-shared clonotypes. Pairwise subsampling indicated that sequencing depth was expected to affect the degree of clonotype sharing among donors.

The sequenced material came from naive CD8+ T cells from PBMCs. According to the study, the label for this sample's cell subset or site signals: CD45RA+CCR7+. The clonotype comes from a man younger than 30 in good health. Some clones in this sample may be carry-over from other donors' samples. Recombination connected TRBV9 to TRBJ1-2; TRBD1 agrees with 7 junctional bases. The bases read TGTGCCAGCAGCGGCGCTTGGGACAGCCATGGCTACACCTTC. It codes for CASSGAWDSHGYTF.